The rows below give T cell receptor beta chains drawn from one sample of a study of cytomegalovirus exposure and HLA in healthy donors. TCRdb keeps only in-frame clones here, not all; method: immunoSEQ multiplex PCR. The sample records some 150,000 clones, 80% being singletons. What was sequenced was PBMCs. These receptors were collected from a woman between 45 and 60 years old in good health and CMV-seronegative. Each CDR3 is given with its conserved first and last residue. D genes are given only for firm matches. For some rows the clone size is stated as once, few or many, or as a class when expanded; others skip it.

cdr3_nt cdr3_aa j_call d_call clone_size v_call cdr3_length
TGCGCCAGCAGCTTTTGGGGGGGCCAGGGTTTATCCTACGAGCAGTACTTC CASSFWGGQGLSYEQYF TRBJ2-7 - - TRBV5-1 17
TGTGCCAGCAGTTTATATGCGGATAGTAATGAAAAACTGTTTTTT CASSLYADSNEKLFF TRBJ1-4 - - TRBV27 15
TGTGCCATCAGTGAGTCGAGGGCAGGGGGTAATGAGCAGTTCTTC CAISESRAGGNEQFF TRBJ2-1 TRBD1 - TRBV10-3 15
TGCGCCAGCAGCTTGGGCACAGGGCTTGGGTATGGCTACACCTTC CASSLGTGLGYGYTF TRBJ1-2 - - TRBV5-1 15
TGTGCCAGTAGTCTCCCGGGGGACAGGGGAAATACGCAGTATTTT CASSLPGDRGNTQYF TRBJ2-3 TRBD1 - TRBV19 15
TGCGCCAGCAGCCAAGACAGGAACTACGAGCAGTACTTC CASSQDRNYEQYF TRBJ2-7 - once TRBV4-3 13
TGCGCCAGCAGCCAAGATAGGGCTGGAGGGACCGGGGAGCTGTTTTTT CASSQDRAGGTGELFF TRBJ2-2 - - TRBV4-3 16
TGTGCCAGCAGTTTAACAGGGGCCGGGATGGGAGATACGCAGTATTTT CASSLTGAGMGDTQYF TRBJ2-3 TRBD1 - TRBV28 16
TGTGCCAGTAGTGTCCGGGACACCAATCAGCCCCAGCATTTT CASSVRDTNQPQHF TRBJ1-5 - once TRBV19 14
TGTGCCAGCAGCACCCCGGGACAGGGTAACGAGCAGTACTTC CASSTPGQGNEQYF TRBJ2-7 TRBD1 - TRBV5-4 14
TGTGCCAGCAGCGTAAGGGCAGGGGACACCGGGGAGCTGTTTTTT CASSVRAGDTGELFF TRBJ2-2 - - TRBV9 15
TGTGCCTGGAGTGTTCTAGCGGGACCCCTCTGCTTC CAWSVLAGPLCF TRBJ2-7 TRBD2 - TRBV30 12
TGTGCCAGCATGTCCAGCGGGTTGAGCACAGATACGCAGTATTTT CASMSSGLSTDTQYF TRBJ2-3 - - TRBV28 15
TGTGCCAGCAGCTTCTCCGGGTATGAAGCTTTCTTT CASSFSGYEAFF TRBJ1-1 - - TRBV7-7 12
TGTGCCTGGAGTGCCTATAGGGGGCGGTTCTATGGCTACACCTTC CAWSAYRGRFYGYTF TRBJ1-2 TRBD1 - TRBV30 15
TGTGCCAGCTCACCATTACCGGGAAATCAGCCCCAGCATTTT CASSPLPGNQPQHF TRBJ1-5 - - TRBV18 14
TGTGCCAGCAGTTACCGTGAAGAGGGGGCTTTGGGATTCTTC CASSYREEGALGFF TRBJ2-1 TRBD1 - TRBV6-6 14
TGTGCCAGCAGTCCTCCGGGGGGGATCAACGAGCAGTACTTC CASSPPGGINEQYF TRBJ2-7 TRBD2 - TRBV28 14
TGTGCCAGCAGTTTGATGGAGGAGGGCTACACCTTC CASSLMEEGYTF TRBJ1-2 - - TRBV28 12
TGTGCCAGCACTCAAGCGGGAGGGCTACCCGGGGAGCTGTTTTTT CASTQAGGLPGELFF TRBJ2-2 TRBD2 - TRBV28 15
TGTGCCAGCAGTTTTCCCCCCGGGACTAGCGGGGAGATCACAGATACGCAGTATTTT CASSFPPGTSGEITDTQYF TRBJ2-3 TRBD2 - TRBV27 19
TGTGCCAGCAGCTCCAAGAGGGGAGGCGGGGAGCTGTTTTTT CASSSKRGGGELFF TRBJ2-2 - - TRBV9 14
TGTGCCAGCAGCTCAGCGGGAGCGGATGAGCAGTTCTTC CASSSAGADEQFF TRBJ2-1 TRBD2 - TRBV7-3 13
TGTGCCAGCACCCCGACTAGTGTCACCGGGGAGCTGTTTTTT CASTPTSVTGELFF TRBJ2-2 - few TRBV2 14
TGTGCCAGCAGCGCCAGGGGCAATGAGCAGTTCTTC CASSARGNEQFF TRBJ2-1 - - TRBV9 12
TGTGCCAGCAGCCCTAGCGGGAGAGGAGCAGATACGCAGTATTTT CASSPSGRGADTQYF TRBJ2-3 TRBD2 - TRBV7-2 15
TGTGCCAGTAGTTCCAGGGGACAGGGACTTAACTATGGCTACACCTTC CASSSRGQGLNYGYTF TRBJ1-2 TRBD1 few TRBV19 16
TGTGCCAGCAGTTATGTAAGCGAGACCCAGTACTTC CASSYVSETQYF TRBJ2-5 - - TRBV28 12
TGCGCCAGCAGTTACCAACAGGGGGACTATGGCTACACCTTC CASSYQQGDYGYTF TRBJ1-2 TRBD1 - TRBV5-1 14
TGTGCCAGCTCACCACCGCAAGCGGGGGGAGGTTACAATGAGCAGTTCTTC CASSPPQAGGGYNEQFF TRBJ2-1 TRBD2 few TRBV18 17